These 28 T cell receptor beta chains came from one sample sequenced in a study of spatial heterogeneity in lung cancer. TCRdb passed the 5' RACE reads through MiXCR, listing each CDR3 protein once. Of about 6,100 distinct CDR3 sequences listed, less than 9% were seen once; the top ten hold 18%. The time point: sample taken at primary tumor resection. The sequences come from normal lung tissue next to the tumor, collected at surgery. Every receptor here comes from a female donor with early-stage non-small cell lung cancer.

This clonotype ranks as medium-sized (0.01 to 0.1%). The J gene is TRBJ2-3, the V gene TRBV19; possibly TRBD2 for D (7 bases). CDR3 length: 15 residues. Germline V gives CDR1 LNHDA, CDR2 SQIVND (reference sequence). V was pared by 6 bases and J by 2 bases, with 15 bases between. The DNA of the CDR3 is TGTGCCAGTAGACTAGGGGGGGCCCTCACAGATACGCAGTATTTT. This codes for CASRLGGALTDTQYF.

This clonotype is judged medium-sized. The chain combines TRBV2 with TRBJ1-4; unclear D gene. This CDR3 region has 11 residues. Germline CDR1 is SNHLY and CDR2 is FYNNEI. V lost 5 bases, J lost 13 bases, and 11 bases lay in between. This chain's CDR3 is CASSRKLGLFF. The CDR3 coding sequence is TGTGCCAGCAGTCGCAAACTTGGACTGTTTTTT.

This clonotype is labeled medium-sized (0.01 to 0.1%). The chain is built from TRBV18 and TRBJ1-5, with D perhaps matching TRBD1 (5 bases). This CDR3 spans 16 amino acids. The V and J ends lost 2 bases and 0 bases respectively, with 11 bases between them. Looked up from germline, CDR1 is KGHSH and CDR2 is LQKENI. The CDR3 sequence: CASSPGDLYSNQPQHF. The CDR3 nucleotides are TGTGCCAGCTCACCAGGGGACTTATATAGCAATCAGCCCCAGCATTTT.

The chain carries TRBV7-2 and TRBJ1-6; 7 bases agree with TRBD1. The CDR3 is 14 residues long. V was clipped by 5 bases and J by 6 bases; unmatched bases: 4. Germline assignment: CDR1 SGHTA and CDR2 FQGNSA. The CDR3, as DNA: TGTGCCAGCAGCCGGGACAGTACTAATTCACCCCTCCACTTT. Protein sequence: CASSRDSTNSPLHF.

This clonotype is categorized as medium-sized (0.01 to 0.1%). The chain couples TRBV9 to TRBJ2-2; TRBD1 might be the D (6 bases). Germline loops: CDR1 SGDLS, CDR2 YYNGEE. Deletions cut 3 bases from V and 6 bases from J, with 15 bases between. This CDR3 contains 15 residues. CDR3 DNA: TGTGCCAGCAGCGGAGTACAGGGAGCCGCCGGGGAGCTGTTTTTT. Translated: CASSGVQGAAGELFF.

This clonotype ranks as large. The rearrangement joins TRBV3-1 to TRBJ1-1; TRBD1 matches 7 bases. Germline-derived CDR1 and CDR2 are LGHDT and YNNKEL (reference sequence). V shed 0 bases, J shed 9 bases, and the junction held 10 bases outside the gene matches. The CDR3 is 15 residues long. The CDR3 sequence is CASSQDRGPGQKAFF. The CDR3 DNA follows: TGTGCCAGCAGCCAAGATCGGGGGCCGGGACAGAAAGCTTTCTTT. The full variable domain, with the rest looked up from reference TRBV3-1 and TRBJ1-1, is DTAVSQTPKYLVTQMGNDKSIKCEQNLGHDTMYWYKQDSKKFLKIMFSYNNKELIINETVPNRFSPKSPDKAHLNLHINSLELGDSAVYFCASSQDRGPGQKAFFGQGTRLTVV.

Many counts were recorded for this clonotype. The J gene is TRBJ1-1, the V gene TRBV29-1; D possibly corresponds to TRBD1 (6 bases). V lost 3 bases, J lost 1 base, and 6 bases lay in between. Germline-derived CDR1 and CDR2 are SQVTM and ANQGSEA. The CDR3 runs 12 residues. CDR3 sequence (DNA): TGCAGCGTTGAGACAGGGAACACTGAAGCTTTCTTT. It yields the protein CSVETGNTEAFF.

On this clonotype itself: A much bigger clone sits one base away, suggesting this may be a read error. This chain uses TRBV20-1 with TRBJ2-6; 9 bases align to TRBD1. V lost 5 bases and J lost 8; bases outside the gene matches: 16. This CDR3 is 17 amino acids long. CDR1 DFQATT and CDR2 SNEGSKA come from the germline V gene (reference sequence). CDR3 nucleotide sequence: TGCAGTGCTTTTGGACAGGGGAGGTCTCGGGGGACCAACGTCCTGACTTTC. This translates into CSAFGQGRSRGTNVLTF.

This clonotype is medium-sized. The rearrangement links TRBV2 to TRBJ1-6; TRBD1 is a possible D gene (5 bases). Germline CDR1 SNHLY, CDR2 FYNNEI. The length of the CDR3 is 13 residues. The V gene lost 11 bases and the J gene lost 8 bases, with 16 bases spanning the gap. For the CDR3, the DNA is TGTGCCGGGGGACTTGAAGGGTATTCACCCCTCCACTTT. This encodes CAGGLEGYSPLHF.

The chain has TRBV20-1 and TRBJ2-7, with TRBD2 as a possible D gene (6 bases). Germline-derived CDR1 and CDR2 are DFQATT and SNEGSKA (reference sequence). The CDR3 covers 11 residues. Written as DNA, the CDR3 is TGCAGTGCTATGGAGGGGACGCCCGTCACCGTC. Residues: CSAMEGTPVTV.

In this sample, this clonotype turned up a few times. Without the conserved terminal phenylalanine or tryptophan, this CDR3 likely stems from a read error. The limits of the CDR3 on the DNA are not certain, so only TCRdb's listed CDR3 is given. The rearrangement uses TRBV27 and TRBJ2-1; the table's D call, TRBD1, was not checked against the DNA. The CDR3 adds up to 16 amino acids, both ends counted. Germline V gene data show CDR1 as MNHEY and CDR2 as SMNVEV (reference sequence). This chain's CDR3 is CASSLSTGPNEQFFGP.

At least ten counts were recorded for this clonotype. The gene calls are TRBV3-1 and TRBJ2-7, with TRBD1 identical over 7 bases. Trimming cost V 6 bases and J 2 bases; bases outside gene matches: 7. The germline V gene encodes CDR1 LGHDT and CDR2 YNNKEL (reference sequence). The CDR3 extends over 14 amino acids. In DNA form, the CDR3 reads TGTGCCAGCAGTAGGACAGGAGCCACCTACGAGCAGTACTTC. Translation gives CASSRTGATYEQYF.

This clonotype was observed many times. The CDR3 coding sequence is TGTGCCAGCAGCTCCAGGGCAGGTAATCAGCCCCAGCATTTT. Encoded protein: CASSSRAGNQPQHF. V gene TRBV28 combines with J gene TRBJ1-5, with D perhaps matching TRBD1 (5 bases). Trimming took off 6 bases at V and 4 bases at J, with 13 bases between the two ends. This CDR3 comprises 14 residues. Germline CDR1 reads MDHEN; CDR2 reads SYDVKM.

This clonotype is judged medium-sized. The V call is TRBV29-1, the J call TRBJ1-3; no definite D call. The CDR3 has 14 residues. The V end lost 6 bases, the J end lost 0 bases, and 12 bases lay between the germline ends. Looked up from germline, CDR1 is SQVTM and CDR2 is ANQGSEA. CDR3 loop: CSVMDRNSGNTIYF. CDR3 DNA sequence: TGCAGCGTGATGGACCGGAACTCTGGAAACACCATATATTTT.

In its sample, this clonotype was seen many times. This sequence joins TRBV20-1 and TRBJ1-6, with D possibly matching TRBD1 (5 bases). The CDR3 length is 17 residues. V was clipped by 0 bases and J by 6 bases, with 18 bases between them. The germline V gene encodes CDR1 DFQATT and CDR2 SNEGSKA (reference sequence). The CDR3 sequence is CSARDRSEGMGNSPLHF. CDR3 sequence (DNA): TGCAGTGCTAGAGATCGGAGCGAGGGGATGGGTAATTCACCCCTCCACTTT.

In this sample, this clonotype turned up a few times. The rearrangement joins TRBV4-2 to TRBJ1-6; a possible D gene is TRBD1 (5 bases). The CDR3 totals 14 residues. Germline V gene data show CDR1 as LGHNA and CDR2 as YNFKEQ. Trimming removed 0 bases from V and 7 bases from J, with 7 bases in between. CDR3 region: CASSQEGGNSPLHF. The CDR3, as DNA: TGTGCCAGCAGCCAAGAGGGGGGAAATTCACCCCTCCACTTT.

The chain recombines TRBV7-2 with TRBJ2-3, with 7 bases matching TRBD1. The CDR3 extends over 14 amino acids. Per germline, CDR1 SGHTA and CDR2 FQGNSA. Trimming at V came to 10 bases and at J to 3 bases, leaving 10 bases not matched to a gene. The CDR3 nucleotides are TGTGCCACCACCGACAGGGCAGGAACAGATACGCAGTATTTT. Its protein product is CATTDRAGTDTQYF.

This clonotype is medium-sized (0.01 to 0.1%) within its sample. The chain is built from TRBV6-5 and TRBJ1-2; D unresolved. V lost 2 bases and J lost 1, with 11 bases in between. This CDR3 has 15 residues. CDR1 MNHEY and CDR2 SVGAGI come from the germline V gene. The CDR3 reads CASSYTRWNNYGYTF. In nucleotides, the CDR3 is TGTGCCAGCAGTTACACCCGGTGGAATAACTATGGCTACACCTTC.

This clonotype has more than one count but fewer than ten. V usage is TRBV6-4 and J usage is TRBJ2-3; 7 bases fit TRBD1. Looked up from germline, CDR1 is MRHNA and CDR2 is SNTAGT. The length of the CDR3 is 14 residues. Germline trimming cut 3 bases from V and 4 bases from J; bases unmatched to any gene: 4. CDR3 nucleotides: TGTGCCAGCAGTGAAGGGGGCCCCCCAGATACGCAGTATTTT. It translates to CASSEGGPPDTQYF.

This clonotype was recorded a few times. The CDR3, as DNA: TGTGCCAGCAGTCCGGGATCCACAAACGAGCAGTACTTC. Protein: CASSPGSTNEQYF. The chain employs TRBV27 and TRBJ2-7; D is possibly TRBD2 (5 bases). V dropped 5 bases and J dropped 5 bases, with 13 bases sitting between them. This CDR3 has 13 amino acids. Germline V gene lookup returns CDR1 MNHEY and CDR2 SMNVEV (reference sequence).

By sample share, this clonotype is medium-sized. V usage is TRBV5-1 and J usage is TRBJ1-2; a weak D match, TRBD1 (5 bases). This CDR3 contains 14 residues. Trimming removed 1 base at V and 4 bases at J, with 11 bases between. CDR1 and CDR2 from the germline V gene are SGHRS and YFSETQ. This chain's CDR3 is CASSLMTAGYGYTF. CDR3 bases: TGCGCCAGCAGCTTGATGACAGCCGGCTATGGCTACACCTTC.

Sample share makes this clonotype medium-sized. This chain uses TRBV5-1 with TRBJ2-2; TRBD2 is a possible D gene (5 bases). Trimming stripped 2 bases from V and 5 bases from J, with 10 bases between. The CDR3 is 14 amino acids. CDR1 is SGHRS, CDR2 YFSETQ, per germline. CDR3 protein: CASSLTSVTGELFF. In nucleotides, the CDR3 is TGCGCCAGCAGCTTAACTAGTGTTACCGGGGAGCTGTTTTTT.

By sample fraction, this clonotype is medium-sized. The chain recombines TRBV5-4 with TRBJ1-2, with D possibly matching TRBD1 (5 bases). There are 14 residues in the CDR3. The V and J ends lost 4 bases and 8 bases respectively, with 18 bases between them. CDR1 SGHNT and CDR2 YYREEE come from the germline V gene (reference sequence). The CDR3 spells CASSMPDGAGGYTF. In DNA, the CDR3 is TGTGCCAGCAGCATGCCCGACGGGGCAGGGGGCTACACCTTC.

This clonotype was picked up a small number of times. This chain links TRBV7-6 with TRBJ2-3; D gene uncertain. This CDR3 is built from 13 residues. The ends were cut back, 6 bases at V and 1 base at J, with 8 bases in the middle. Germline assignment: CDR1 SGHVS and CDR2 FNYEAQ. The CDR3 coding sequence is TGTGCCAGCAGTCCAGCAGGCACAGATACGCAGTATTTT. Amino acids: CASSPAGTDTQYF.

This clonotype was recorded many times. The rearrangement joins TRBV7-8 to TRBJ1-4; D is possibly TRBD1 (5 bases). Trimming took 5 bases from V and 5 from J, leaving 15 bases between them. Germline CDR1 and CDR2: SGHVS and FQNEAQ. CDR3 size: 15 residues. The CDR3 coding sequence is TGTGCCAGCAGCCCCCGACAGATTGAGAATGAAAAACTGTTTTTT. It encodes CASSPRQIENEKLFF. Looking up the rest from reference TRBV7-8 and TRBJ1-4 gives the full variable domain: GAGVSQSPRYKVAKRGQDVALRCDPISGHVSLFWYQQALGQGPEFLTYFQNEAQLDKSGLPSDRFFAERPEGSVSTLKIQRTQQEDSAVYLCASSPRQIENEKLFFGSGTQLSVL.

The chain couples TRBV27 to TRBJ2-3; 12 positions match TRBD2. The junction had 3 bases not matched to a gene; V was cut back by 6 bases and J by 5 bases. From germline, CDR1 is MNHEY and CDR2 SMNVEV (reference sequence). This CDR3 spans 14 amino acids. The DNA of the CDR3 is TGTGCCAGCAGGCGGACTAGCGGGGAAGATACGCAGTATTTT. Its protein is CASRRTSGEDTQYF.

This clonotype is medium-sized within its sample. This chain connects TRBV14 to TRBJ1-6; D call uncertain. Germline V lookup: CDR1 SGHDN, CDR2 FVKESK. CDR3 length equals 13 residues. V was pared by 0 bases and J by 16 bases, with 13 bases between. CDR3 protein: CASSQDFGVLLHF. The CDR3 DNA is TGTGCCAGCAGCCAAGATTTTGGGGTCCTACTCCACTTT.

The chain carries TRBV7-1 and TRBJ2-2; 8 positions match TRBD1. TRBV7-1 is an ORF for which the function is uncertain. This CDR3 is built from 15 residues. The J segment lost 1 base and the V segment lost 3 bases, leaving 1 base of the junction unmatched. CDR3 DNA sequence: TGTGCCAGCAGCTCCGGGACAGGGAACACCGGGGAGCTGTTTTTT. This codes for CASSSGTGNTGELFF.